The present TCR beta chain was sequenced within a study of cytomegalovirus exposure and HLA in healthy donors. Across the study: Drawn from HLA-typed donors, around 85 million unique TCRs were held in an early data release.

The junction had 3 bases not matched to a gene; V was cut back by 4 bases and J by 2 bases. CDR1 and CDR2 (germline): MDHEN, SYDVKM. The CDR3 is made up of 14 amino acids. With 60 Vbeta and 13 Jbeta primers, the PCR was carried out. The assay was immunoSEQ multiplex PCR, and TCRdb's table has in-frame clones only and misses some. Recorded for this sample: around 75,000 clones. Sequencing was done on a sample of PBMCs. This TCR was sampled from a woman aged 55 to 70 in good health and CMV-seronegative. This chain connects TRBV28 to TRBJ1-2; 8 nucleotides match TRBD1. In DNA form, the CDR3 reads TGTGCCAGCAGTTCTGACAGGGGCAACTATGGCTACACCTTC. It yields the protein CASSSDRGNYGYTF.